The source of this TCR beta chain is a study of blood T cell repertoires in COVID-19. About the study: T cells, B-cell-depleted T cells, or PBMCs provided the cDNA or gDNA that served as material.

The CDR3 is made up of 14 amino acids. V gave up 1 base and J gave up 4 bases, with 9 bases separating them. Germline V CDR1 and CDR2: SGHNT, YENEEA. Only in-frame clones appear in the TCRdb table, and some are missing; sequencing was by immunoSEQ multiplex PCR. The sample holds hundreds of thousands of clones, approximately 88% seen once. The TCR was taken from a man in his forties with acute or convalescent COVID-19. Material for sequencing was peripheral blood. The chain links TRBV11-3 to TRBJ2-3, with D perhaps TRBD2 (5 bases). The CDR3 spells CASSLGGSADTQYF. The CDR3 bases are TGTGCCAGCAGCTTAGGTGGGAGTGCAGATACGCAGTATTTT.